This T cell receptor (beta chain) comes out of a study of CD8 T cells in ankylosing spondylitis. V lost 3 bases and J lost 8, with 17 bases in between. The CDR3 is 15 amino acids. Only a few counts were recorded for this clonotype. What it binds is unknown. General study points: In ankylosing spondylitis blood, a motif of roughly eight highly homologous TCR beta variants appeared characteristic. Reports of some motif variants in reactive arthritis synovial fluid and blood predate this one.

Libraries of TCR beta came from quantitative 5'-RACE with molecular barcodes. One entry per CDR3 protein, called by TCRdb with MiXCR from the 5' RACE reads. Found here are about 700,000 distinct CDR3 sequences, 15% to 20% of them singletons; the top ten hold roughly a fifth. The sequence derives from a male donor with ankylosing spondylitis. The rearrangement joins TRBV12-3 or TRBV12-4 to TRBJ1-5, with D unclear. The sequenced sample was blood, either unsorted or a sorted T cell fraction (not recorded which). The CDR3 DNA is TGTGCCAGCAGTTTTTTCGGATTGGGAGTCGAGCCCCAGCATTTT. Amino acid sequence: CASSFFGLGVEPQHF.